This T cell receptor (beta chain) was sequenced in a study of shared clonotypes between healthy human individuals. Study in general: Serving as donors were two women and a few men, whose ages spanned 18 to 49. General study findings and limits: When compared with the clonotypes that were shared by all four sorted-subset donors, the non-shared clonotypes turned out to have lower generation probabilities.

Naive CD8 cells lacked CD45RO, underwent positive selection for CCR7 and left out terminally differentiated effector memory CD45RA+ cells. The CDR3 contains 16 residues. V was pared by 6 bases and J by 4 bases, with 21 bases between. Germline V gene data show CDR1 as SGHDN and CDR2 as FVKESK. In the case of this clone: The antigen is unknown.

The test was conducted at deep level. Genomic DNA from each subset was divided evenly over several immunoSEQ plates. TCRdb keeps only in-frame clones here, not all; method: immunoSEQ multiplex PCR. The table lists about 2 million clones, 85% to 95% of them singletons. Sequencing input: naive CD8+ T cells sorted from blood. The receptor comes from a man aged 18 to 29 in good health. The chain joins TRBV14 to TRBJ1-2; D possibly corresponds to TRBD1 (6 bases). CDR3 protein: CASRTRWSGAGYGYTF. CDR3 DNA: TGTGCCAGCAGGACGAGGTGGTCGGGGGCAGGCTATGGCTACACCTTC.